The rows below give T cell receptor beta chains drawn from one sample of a study of blood T cell repertoires in COVID-19. Here immunoSEQ multiplex PCR was the method, and the copy in TCRdb shows in-frame clones only, minus some. The sample has a few hundred thousand clones; 82% are singletons. The sample was PBMCs or T cells enriched from blood (not recorded which). These receptors all come from a man aged 35 to 55 who had been exposed to COVID-19. Both conserved end residues are part of each CDR3. The order of the fields is CDR3 DNA, CDR3 protein, D gene, clone size, J gene, V gene. A D gene is named only where the DNA matches it firmly. The listing skips clone size in some rows; elsewhere it reads once, few, many or a size class.

CDR3 DNA: TGTGCCACCAGTGAAGGAGGGGTTTATGAAAAACTGTTTTTT
CDR3 protein: CATSEGGVYEKLFF
D gene: -
clone size: -
J gene: TRBJ1-4
V gene: TRBV24-1

CDR3 DNA: TGTGCCTGGAGTGTCTCTAGCGGGAACTACGAGCAGTACTTC
CDR3 protein: CAWSVSSGNYEQYF
D gene: TRBD2
clone size: many
J gene: TRBJ2-7
V gene: TRBV30

CDR3 DNA: TGTGCCAGCAGCCAAGAGGGGGCTGGCGAGCAGTACTTC
CDR3 protein: CASSQEGAGEQYF
D gene: -
clone size: -
J gene: TRBJ2-7
V gene: TRBV3-1/TRBV3-2

CDR3 DNA: TGTGCCAGCAGCGGCGGGACTAGCGGGAGTTACGAGCAGTACTTC
CDR3 protein: CASSGGTSGSYEQYF
D gene: TRBD2
clone size: -
J gene: TRBJ2-7
V gene: TRBV11-3

CDR3 DNA: TGTGCCAGCAGCTTTGGTGAGACAGGGGCGGCGGAGGGGACTGAAGCTTTCTTT
CDR3 protein: CASSFGETGAAEGTEAFF
D gene: TRBD1
clone size: -
J gene: TRBJ1-1
V gene: TRBV11-2

CDR3 DNA: TGTGCCAGCTCACCAGGCCAGACCTACAATGAGCAGTTCTTC
CDR3 protein: CASSPGQTYNEQFF
D gene: -
clone size: few
J gene: TRBJ2-1
V gene: TRBV18

CDR3 DNA: TGTGCCAGCAGCCCCACCGGGAATTACAATGAGCAGTTCTTC
CDR3 protein: CASSPTGNYNEQFF
D gene: -
clone size: -
J gene: TRBJ2-1
V gene: TRBV7-3

CDR3 DNA: TGCGCCAGCAGTGTGGGCGCCGCCCCCCAAGAGACCCAGTACTTC
CDR3 protein: CASSVGAAPQETQYF
D gene: -
clone size: -
J gene: TRBJ2-5
V gene: TRBV10-2

CDR3 DNA: TGTGCCAGCAGTTACAGGGGATCCTACGAGCAGTACTTC
CDR3 protein: CASSYRGSYEQYF
D gene: -
clone size: -
J gene: TRBJ2-7
V gene: TRBV6-5

CDR3 DNA: TGTGCCAGCAGCTTAGGACGGGACAGGGTGTGGACTGAAGCTTTCTTT
CDR3 protein: CASSLGRDRVWTEAFF
D gene: TRBD1
clone size: once
J gene: TRBJ1-1
V gene: TRBV7-8

CDR3 DNA: TGTGCCAGCAGCTTGGGAGAGAACACTGAAGCTTTCTTT
CDR3 protein: CASSLGENTEAFF
D gene: -
clone size: -
J gene: TRBJ1-1
V gene: TRBV5-8

CDR3 DNA: TGTGCCAGTAGTTGGACTAGCGGGAGCAGGACCGGGGAGCTGTTTTTT
CDR3 protein: CASSWTSGSRTGELFF
D gene: TRBD2
clone size: -
J gene: TRBJ2-2
V gene: TRBV19

CDR3 DNA: TGTGCCAGCAGCTTAGGGGGCGCAGGACCTGGCTACACCTTC
CDR3 protein: CASSLGGAGPGYTF
D gene: -
clone size: -
J gene: TRBJ1-2
V gene: TRBV11-1

CDR3 DNA: TGTGCCAGCAGCACCAGGGGAGTAGGTCAGCCCCAGCATTTT
CDR3 protein: CASSTRGVGQPQHF
D gene: -
clone size: -
J gene: TRBJ1-5
V gene: TRBV7-6

CDR3 DNA: TGTGCCAGTAGTATAATCGGCGGCAGCTCCTACGAGCAGTACTTC
CDR3 protein: CASSIIGGSSYEQYF
D gene: -
clone size: -
J gene: TRBJ2-7
V gene: TRBV19

CDR3 DNA: TGTGCCAGCAGCCCGTTGAGTTCCTACAATGAGCAGTTCTTC
CDR3 protein: CASSPLSSYNEQFF
D gene: -
clone size: few
J gene: TRBJ2-1
V gene: TRBV11-2

CDR3 DNA: TGCGCCAGCAGAAAAGGACTAGACGCGAACACCGGGGAGCTGTTTTTT
CDR3 protein: CASRKGLDANTGELFF
D gene: TRBD2
clone size: -
J gene: TRBJ2-2
V gene: TRBV5-1

CDR3 DNA: TGTGCCAGCAGTTATGTGTTTGGACAGGCGAATTCACCCCTCCACTTT
CDR3 protein: CASSYVFGQANSPLHF
D gene: TRBD1
clone size: -
J gene: TRBJ1-6
V gene: TRBV6-5

CDR3 DNA: TGTGCCTGGAGTGTAGTAGCGGGAGGGCAGAGTGAGCAGTTCTTC
CDR3 protein: CAWSVVAGGQSEQFF
D gene: TRBD2
clone size: -
J gene: TRBJ2-1
V gene: TRBV30

CDR3 DNA: TGCAGTGCTAGTGGCCCGGTAGACACTGAAGCTTTCTTT
CDR3 protein: CSASGPVDTEAFF
D gene: -
clone size: -
J gene: TRBJ1-1
V gene: TRBV20-1

CDR3 DNA: TGTGCCAGCAGTAGGGACTTAGCTCCTTTCTACGAGCAGTACTTC
CDR3 protein: CASSRDLAPFYEQYF
D gene: -
clone size: few
J gene: TRBJ2-7
V gene: TRBV27

CDR3 DNA: TGTGCCAGCAGTCCCCTTGAGGAAGCTTTCTTT
CDR3 protein: CASSPLEEAFF
D gene: -
clone size: -
J gene: TRBJ1-1
V gene: TRBV6-5

CDR3 DNA: TGTGCCAGCAGCCAAAGAGTTCCCTCTGGAAACACCATATATTTT
CDR3 protein: CASSQRVPSGNTIYF
D gene: -
clone size: -
J gene: TRBJ1-3
V gene: TRBV3-1/TRBV3-2

CDR3 DNA: TGTGCCAGCAGTCGACAGAAGAATTCACCCCTCCACTTT
CDR3 protein: CASSRQKNSPLHF
D gene: -
clone size: -
J gene: TRBJ1-6
V gene: TRBV6-2/TRBV6-3

CDR3 DNA: TGCGCCAGCAGCTTCGATTCGTTGGGGGCCGAAAAACTGTTTTTT
CDR3 protein: CASSFDSLGAEKLFF
D gene: -
clone size: -
J gene: TRBJ1-4
V gene: TRBV5-1

CDR3 DNA: TGTGCCATCACGGCAGGGTCCTACAATGAGCAGTTCTTC
CDR3 protein: CAITAGSYNEQFF
D gene: -
clone size: -
J gene: TRBJ2-1
V gene: TRBV10-3

CDR3 DNA: TGTGCCAGTAGTATCAGGGGGCCTGTCGTGGCCAACGTCCTGACTTTC
CDR3 protein: CASSIRGPVVANVLTF
D gene: TRBD1
clone size: few
J gene: TRBJ2-6
V gene: TRBV19

CDR3 DNA: TGTGCCAGCAGTTTAGATGGCCCCTACGAGCAGTACTTC
CDR3 protein: CASSLDGPYEQYF
D gene: -
clone size: -
J gene: TRBJ2-7
V gene: TRBV27

CDR3 DNA: TGCGCCAGCTCTAACAGTCCGCATTTCACAGATACGCAGTATTTT
CDR3 protein: CASSNSPHFTDTQYF
D gene: -
clone size: -
J gene: TRBJ2-3
V gene: TRBV4-1

CDR3 DNA: TGTGCCATAACTGGGACAGCAGATCCTAGCACAGATACGCAGTATTTT
CDR3 protein: CAITGTADPSTDTQYF
D gene: TRBD1
clone size: -
J gene: TRBJ2-3
V gene: TRBV10-3

CDR3 DNA: TGCAGCGTCGAATTCTTTTACTCTGGGGCCAACGTCCTGACTTTC
CDR3 protein: CSVEFFYSGANVLTF
D gene: -
clone size: -
J gene: TRBJ2-6
V gene: TRBV29-1

CDR3 DNA: TGTGCCAGCTCACGAGTCTCCGTGCTATCAACTAATGAAAAACTGTTTTTT
CDR3 protein: CASSRVSVLSTNEKLFF
D gene: -
clone size: once
J gene: TRBJ1-4
V gene: TRBV18

CDR3 DNA: TGTGCCAGCTCATCAACAGGGGGGAATCAGCCCCAGCATTTT
CDR3 protein: CASSSTGGNQPQHF
D gene: TRBD1
clone size: -
J gene: TRBJ1-5
V gene: TRBV18

CDR3 DNA: TGTGCCAGCAGCTTTTCTCGGGGAGACGGCTACACCTTC
CDR3 protein: CASSFSRGDGYTF
D gene: -
clone size: -
J gene: TRBJ1-2
V gene: TRBV7-3

CDR3 DNA: TGTGCCAGCAGCCGGACTAGCGGAATCTACAATGAGCAGTTCTTC
CDR3 protein: CASSRTSGIYNEQFF
D gene: TRBD2
clone size: -
J gene: TRBJ2-1
V gene: TRBV7-2

CDR3 DNA: TGTGCCAGCAGCGCCCCGGGACTAGGGCTCAATGAGCAGTTCTTC
CDR3 protein: CASSAPGLGLNEQFF
D gene: TRBD2
clone size: -
J gene: TRBJ2-1
V gene: TRBV7-9

CDR3 DNA: TGTGCCAGCAGGGCTGTCGCTCGAGGGACTGAAGCTTTCTTT
CDR3 protein: CASRAVARGTEAFF
D gene: -
clone size: -
J gene: TRBJ1-1
V gene: TRBV2

CDR3 DNA: TGTGCCAGCAGTTACTCTAGCGGGGGGAGCTCCTACGAGCAGTACTTC
CDR3 protein: CASSYSSGGSSYEQYF
D gene: TRBD2
clone size: -
J gene: TRBJ2-7
V gene: TRBV6-5

CDR3 DNA: TGTGCCAGCCGAGGGAGGGGAAGGACCGGGGAGCTGTTTTTT
CDR3 protein: CASRGRGRTGELFF
D gene: TRBD2
clone size: many
J gene: TRBJ2-2
V gene: TRBV7-6

CDR3 DNA: TGTGCCAGCAGCTTAGGCAAGGGAGGGAACTATGGCTACACCTTC
CDR3 protein: CASSLGKGGNYGYTF
D gene: -
clone size: -
J gene: TRBJ1-2
V gene: TRBV7-2

CDR3 DNA: TGTGCCAGCAGTTCCTCTAGGGGGCAAGGAAACACCATATATTTT
CDR3 protein: CASSSSRGQGNTIYF
D gene: TRBD1
clone size: -
J gene: TRBJ1-3
V gene: TRBV6-5

CDR3 DNA: TGCGCCAGCAGCCAAGCGGGAACAAGCTACAATGAGCAGTTCTTC
CDR3 protein: CASSQAGTSYNEQFF
D gene: TRBD2
clone size: -
J gene: TRBJ2-1
V gene: TRBV5-1